What follows are 27 T cell receptor beta chains derived from one specimen sequenced in a study of OX40 agonist ivuxolimab in advanced cancers. Sequencing used immunoSEQ multiplex PCR; TCRdb keeps in-frame clones, though not all of them. The sample includes 74,000 or so clones, approximately 84% of them seen just once. The sequencing used CD4+ or CD8+ T cells sorted from blood, collected in a trial of the OX40 agonist ivuxolimab. The receptors shown here come from an adult with an advanced solid tumor such as melanoma, head and neck, liver or kidney cancer.

This clone was detected a few times. The chain couples TRBV28 to TRBJ2-1; possibly TRBD1 for D (6 bases). The CDR3 sequence is 14 residues long. Trimming removed 6 bases from V and 5 bases from J, with 14 bases in between. CDR1 MDHEN and CDR2 SYDVKM come from the germline V gene. Written as DNA, the CDR3 is TGTGCCAGCAGCGGGACATGGGGAAACAATGAGCAGTTCTTC. Translation: CASSGTWGNNEQFF.

The chain combines TRBV6-5 with TRBJ2-3; possibly TRBD2 for D (5 bases). The CDR3 has 15 residues. The ends were cut back, 4 bases at V and 6 bases at J, with 17 bases in the middle. The germline CDR1 and CDR2 sequences are MNHEY and SVGAGI. This CDR3 reads CASSSLGVLADTQYF. The CDR3 region has the DNA TGTGCCAGCAGTTCACTGGGAGTGTTAGCTGATACGCAGTATTTT.

This chain connects TRBV28 to TRBJ2-3; D unresolved. V lost 1 base and J 4 bases, leaving 6 bases between the germline ends. Germline assignment: CDR1 MDHEN and CDR2 SYDVKM. CDR3 length: 13 residues. The CDR3 region is CASSLLSADTQYF. The CDR3, as DNA: TGTGCCAGCAGTTTATTATCGGCAGATACGCAGTATTTT.

The rearrangement links TRBV18 to TRBJ2-1; no definite D call. V lost 6 bases, J lost 5 bases, and 11 bases lay in between. CDR1 KGHSH and CDR2 LQKENI come from the germline V gene. This CDR3 contains 13 residues. The CDR3 bases are TGTGCCAGCTCCCCGTCAAGAAACAATGAGCAGTTCTTC. Encoded protein: CASSPSRNNEQFF.

The sample holds one count of this clone. In nucleotides, the CDR3 is TGTGCCAGCAGCCCCCCGACTAGCGGGTCCGCCAATATATTCTACGAGCAGTACTTC. It specifies CASSPPTSGSANIFYEQYF. The chain links TRBV5-4 to TRBJ2-7, with 10 bases that match TRBD2. Germline CDR1 and CDR2: SGHNT and YYREEE (reference sequence). The CDR3 sequence is 19 residues long. Trimming cost V 4 bases and J 3 bases; bases outside gene matches: 19. Full variable domain (outside the CDR3, taken from reference TRBV5-4 and TRBJ2-7): ETGVTQSPTHLIKTRGQQVTLRCSSQSGHNTVSWYQQALGQGPQFIFQYYREEENGRGNFPPRFSGLQFPNYSSELNVNALELDDSALYLCASSPPTSGSANIFYEQYFGPGTRLTVT.

The chain recombines TRBV5-5 with TRBJ1-5; tentative D call: TRBD1 (5 bases). CDR1 SGHKS and CDR2 YYEKEE come from the germline V gene (reference sequence). CDR3 length: 14 residues. V gave up 0 bases and J gave up 7 bases, with 11 bases separating them. The CDR3 here is CASSLDGGRQPQHF. DNA of the CDR3: TGTGCCAGCAGCTTGGACGGGGGAAGGCAGCCCCAGCATTTT.

V usage is TRBV6-1 and J usage is TRBJ2-2; TRBD1 might be the D (6 bases). Trimming removed 4 bases at V and 5 bases at J, with 11 bases between. CDR1 is MNHNS, CDR2 SASEGT, per germline. The CDR3 covers 14 residues. CDR3 bases: TGTGCCAGCAGTGGAACAGGGTTAACCGGGGAGCTGTTTTTT. This sequence encodes CASSGTGLTGELFF.

This rearrangement joins TRBV5-1 to TRBJ2-1, with 10 bases fitting TRBD2. V trimming: 0 bases; J trimming: 7 bases; junction bases outside the gene matches: 7. The CDR3 sequence is 16 residues long. Germline V gene lookup returns CDR1 SGHRS and CDR2 YFSETQ. The CDR3 spells CASSLDTSGMSNEQFF. The CDR3 nucleotides are TGCGCCAGCAGCTTGGATACTAGCGGGATGAGTAATGAGCAGTTCTTC.

The chain couples TRBV6-5 to TRBJ1-1, with D tentatively TRBD1 (6 bases). V shed 8 bases and J shed 3 bases, with 16 bases lying between them. The CDR3 is 14 amino acids. Germline V gives CDR1 MNHEY, CDR2 SVGAGI. CDR3 loop: CASRLDSRDTEAFF. CDR3 nucleotide sequence: TGTGCCAGCCGACTGGACAGTCGGGACACTGAAGCTTTCTTT.

In the case of this clone: At one end, the junction sequence differs from germline, possibly due to a read error. The chain employs TRBV5-4 and TRBJ2-7; 7 nucleotides match TRBD2. Germline CDR1 reads SGHNT; CDR2 reads YYREEE (reference sequence). The CDR3 has 11 amino acids. CDR3 in amino acids: CASSQAKGLLF. The CDR3 region has the DNA TGTGCCAGCAGCCAGGCGAAGGGACTATTATTC.

This clone rates as medium-sized. In DNA, the CDR3 is TGTGCCAGCAGTCCCCTCGAGCGCAACTATGGCTACACCTTC. Protein sequence: CASSPLERNYGYTF. The rearrangement links TRBV6-6 to TRBJ1-2; D uncertain. Germline CDR1 is MNHNY and CDR2 is SVGAGI (reference sequence). The CDR3 spans 14 residues. Trimming pared 5 bases from V and 2 bases from J, leaving 12 bases between.

The genes are TRBV19 and TRBJ1-2, with TRBD1 matching over 10 bases. Germline CDR1 reads LNHDA; CDR2 reads SQIVND (reference sequence). Unmatched junction bases numbered 0, after V lost 4 bases and J lost 4 bases. The CDR3 consists of 13 residues. CDR3 region: CASSRQGAYGYTF. The CDR3 DNA follows: TGTGCCAGTAGTAGACAGGGGGCCTATGGCTACACCTTC.

This clone was observed a handful of times. Here the CDR3 DNA reads TGTGCCAGCAGCCAAAGGGGGGGTGAAAAACTGTTTTTT. This encodes CASSQRGGEKLFF. The chain combines TRBV4-2 with TRBJ1-4; D perhaps matches TRBD1 (6 bases). Germline V gene lookup returns CDR1 LGHNA and CDR2 YNFKEQ. CDR3 length: 13 residues. The germline V and J ends were trimmed by 2 bases and 7 bases, with 8 bases remaining between them.

The chain uses TRBV11-1 and TRBJ2-7; D gene uncertain. The germline V gene encodes CDR1 SGHAT and CDR2 FQDESV (reference sequence). V was clipped by 5 bases and J by 0 bases, with 11 bases between them. The CDR3 covers 14 residues. CDR3 sequence (DNA): TGTGCCAGCAGCACGTCCAGGACCTCCTACGAGCAGTACTTC. Translating gives CASSTSRTSYEQYF. The full variable domain, rest sourced from reference TRBV11-1 and TRBJ2-7, is EAEVAQSPRYKITEKSQAVAFWCDPISGHATLYWYRQILGQGPELLVQFQDESVVDDSQLPKDRFSAERLKGVDSTLKIQPAELGDSAMYLCASSTSRTSYEQYFGPGTRLTVT.

The chain is built from TRBV19 and TRBJ2-5; 11 positions agree with TRBD1. Germline-derived CDR1 and CDR2 are LNHDA and SQIVND (reference sequence). Trimming removed 4 bases from V and 5 bases from J; junction bases left unmatched: 12. The CDR3 sequence is 17 residues long. CDR3 nucleotides: TGTGCCAGTAGTAGGACCAGCTCCGGGACAGGGGGGGAGACCCAGTACTTC. Translation gives CASSRTSSGTGGETQYF.

The chain recombines TRBV18 with TRBJ2-7; D could derive from TRBD1 or TRBD2 (6 bases each). Trimming shortened V by 0 bases and J by 3 bases, and 9 bases separated the two germline ends. This CDR3 is 14 amino acids long. CDR1 and CDR2 from the germline V gene are KGHSH and LQKENI. The CDR3 DNA sequence: TGTGCCAGCTCACCACCCGGGGGCAACTACGAGCAGTACTTC. This codes for CASSPPGGNYEQYF.

The rearrangement links TRBV6-1 to TRBJ2-5; tentative D call: TRBD1 (6 bases). The assigned J gene may be wrong: the sequence end matches TRBJ2-7 better. CDR1 and CDR2 from the germline V gene are MNHNS and SASEGT. This CDR3 is 12 amino acids long. CDR3 protein: CASGRGPYEQYF. The CDR3 nucleotides are TGTGCCAGCGGCAGGGGCCCCTACGAGCAGTACTTC.

The rearrangement links TRBV5-1 to TRBJ1-2; 7 bases fit TRBD1. The V gene end was trimmed by 7 bases and the J gene end by 2 bases; junction bases not matched to a gene: 5. In germline, CDR1 is SGHRS, CDR2 YFSETQ. The CDR3 contains 13 residues. In DNA, the CDR3 is TGCGCCAGCCGCACGGGACAGAACTATGGCTACACCTTC. This codes for CASRTGQNYGYTF.

This clone was detected only a few times. This chain joins TRBV28 and TRBJ1-2; no clear D gene. The CDR3 is made up of 11 amino acids. Trimming pared 3 bases from V and 6 bases from J, leaving 5 bases between. Germline loops: CDR1 MDHEN, CDR2 SYDVKM. The CDR3: CASSLGNGYTF. The DNA of the CDR3 is TGTGCCAGCAGTTTGGGGAATGGCTACACCTTC.

The chain uses TRBV6-6 and TRBJ2-2; D is ambiguous. Germline CDR1 and CDR2: MNHNY and SVGAGI (reference sequence). Trimming removed 5 bases at V and 5 bases at J, with 9 bases between. The CDR3 spans 13 residues. CDR3 loop: CASSPDPTGELFF. Here the CDR3 DNA reads TGTGCCAGCAGTCCTGACCCAACCGGGGAGCTGTTTTTT.

The chain carries TRBV2 and TRBJ2-1; 7 positions match TRBD2. J gave up 3 bases and V 6 bases, and 5 bases lay outside the gene matches. The CDR3 runs to 14 residues. Germline-derived CDR1 and CDR2 are SNHLY and FYNNEI. The CDR3, as DNA: TGTGCCAGCAGGCGGACTAGATACTACAATGAGCAGTTCTTC. Residues: CASRRTRYYNEQFF.

CDR3 sequence reads: CASSTAGGWNEQYF. The CDR3 DNA reads TGCGCCAGCAGCACAGCAGGGGGCTGGAACGAGCAGTACTTC. The genes are TRBV5-1 and TRBJ2-7; TRBD1 agrees at 8 bases. Germline V lookup: CDR1 SGHRS, CDR2 YFSETQ. V lost 4 bases and J lost 5; bases outside the gene matches: 8. The CDR3 covers 14 residues. Together with reference TRBV5-1 and TRBJ2-7, the CDR3 gives the full variable domain: KAGVTQTPRYLIKTRGQQVTLSCSPISGHRSVSWYQQTPGQGLQFLFEYFSETQRNKGNFPGRFSGRQFSNSRSEMNVSTLELGDSALYLCASSTAGGWNEQYFGPGTRLTVT.

This clone was seen only a few times. This sequence joins TRBV7-9 and TRBJ2-7; D is uncertain. Germline V gene data show CDR1 as SEHNR and CDR2 as FQNEAQ (reference sequence). This CDR3 is built from 11 residues. V lost 1 base and J 12 bases, leaving 10 bases between the germline ends. CDR3 bases: TGTGCCAGCAGCTTAGGGGAAAGTATGTACTTC. It codes for CASSLGESMYF.

This clone was recorded a few times. The chain uses TRBV7-9 and TRBJ2-7; D is perhaps TRBD1 (6 bases). V was trimmed by 4 bases and J by 6 bases, leaving 7 bases between them. Germline values: CDR1 SEHNR, CDR2 FQNEAQ (reference sequence). The CDR3 is 11 residues long. The CDR3 loop is CASSSRGEQYF. The CDR3 DNA sequence: TGTGCCAGCAGCTCCAGGGGCGAGCAGTACTTC.

The gene calls are TRBV18 and TRBJ2-2; D is unclear. V shed 0 bases and J shed 0 bases, with 11 bases lying between them. The CDR3 has 17 amino acids. Germline V CDR1 and CDR2: KGHSH, LQKENI. CDR3 amino acids: CASSPPNGAANTGELFF. The CDR3 DNA follows: TGTGCCAGCTCACCACCGAACGGCGCGGCGAACACCGGGGAGCTGTTTTTT.

This rearrangement joins TRBV19 to TRBJ1-1, with 7 bases that match TRBD1. Germline V gene data show CDR1 as LNHDA and CDR2 as SQIVND (reference sequence). V trimming: 4 bases; J trimming: 1 base; junction bases outside the gene matches: 3. The CDR3 runs 14 residues. CDR3 DNA: TGTGCCAGTAGTAAAACAGGGGAGAACACTGAAGCTTTCTTT. Its translation: CASSKTGENTEAFF.

The rearrangement links TRBV6-5 to TRBJ2-7; a weak D match, TRBD2 (6 bases). The ends were cut back, 1 base at V and 6 bases at J, with 16 bases in the middle. The CDR3 has 15 amino acids. Germline CDR1 MNHEY, CDR2 SVGAGI. Here the CDR3 reads CASSYYLRTNFEQYF. For the CDR3, the DNA is TGTGCCAGCAGTTACTACTTACGGACTAACTTCGAGCAGTACTTC.